This T cell receptor (beta chain) derives from a study of CD8 T cells in ankylosing spondylitis. General observations from the study: Researchers reportedly found disease-linked clones significantly enriched in matched ankylosing spondylitis synovial fluid. Blood of patients with ankylosing spondylitis appeared to be characterized by a TCR beta motif of several highly homologous variants.

In germline, CDR1 is MGHRA, CDR2 YSYEKL. The CDR3 sequence is 14 residues long. V was trimmed by 0 bases and J by 2 bases, leaving 7 bases between them. This clonotype was counted a few times. The antigen is undetermined. TCRdb re-derived calls from the 5' RACE reads in MiXCR, one entry per CDR3 protein. The sample has 190,000 or so distinct CDR3 sequences, around 13% seen once; the top ten hold 16%. The specimen sequenced was blood, either unsorted or a sorted T cell fraction (not recorded which). The sequence derives from a male donor with ankylosing spondylitis or in good health (not recorded which). The V gene is TRBV4-1, the J gene TRBJ1-2, with D perhaps TRBD1 (5 bases). The CDR3 bases are TGCGCCAGCAGCCAAGAAAAGGGGAACTATGGCTACACCTTC. It encodes CASSQEKGNYGYTF.